The next 19 T cell receptor beta chains were all read from a single sample in a study of CD8 T cells in ankylosing spondylitis. TCRdb reprocessed the 5' RACE reads with MiXCR, giving one entry per CDR3 protein. The table lists a few hundred thousand distinct CDR3 sequences, more than 9% of them singletons, with roughly a fifth in the top ten. The sample consisted of blood, either unsorted or a sorted T cell fraction (not recorded which). The receptors derive from a male donor with ankylosing spondylitis or in good health (not recorded which).

Details on this clonotype: This may be a read error: a much more frequent sequence differs by one nucleotide. The chain joins TRBV7-9 to TRBJ2-5, with D maybe TRBD2 (7 bases). There are 14 residues in the CDR3. Germline values: CDR1 SEHNR, CDR2 FQNEAQ (reference sequence). The CDR3 DNA reads as TGTGCCAGCAGTATATCGGGGGGCGAAGAGACCCAGTCCTTC. Amino acids: CASSISGGEETQSF.

This sequence joins TRBV19 and TRBJ2-7, with TRBD1 identical over 9 bases. CDR3 size: 14 residues. With V trimmed by 5 bases and J by 2 bases, 4 bases remained unmatched. Germline assignment: CDR1 LNHDA and CDR2 SQIVND (reference sequence). CDR3 residues: CASSAGQGTYEQYF. The DNA for the CDR3 is TGTGCCAGTAGTGCGGGACAGGGAACCTACGAGCAGTACTTC.

This clonotype has a count of ten or more. V is TRBV7-9 and J is TRBJ1-4; no firm D call. The CDR3 has 12 amino acids. Trimming took off 4 bases at V and 8 bases at J, with 8 bases between the two ends. In germline, CDR1 is SEHNR, CDR2 FQNEAQ (reference sequence). CDR3 nucleotide sequence: TGTGCCAGCAGCTCTCGTGGGGAAAAACTGTTTTTT. It encodes CASSSRGEKLFF. The variable domain in full, completed from reference TRBV7-9 and TRBJ1-4, reads DTGVSQNPRHKITKRGQNVTFRCDPISEHNRLYWYRQTLGQGPEFLTYFQNEAQLEKSRLLSDRFSAERPKGSFSTLEIQRTEQGDSAMYLCASSSRGEKLFFGSGTQLSVL.

This clonotype was recorded a few times. The rearrangement links TRBV11-2 to TRBJ2-1; tentatively, D is TRBD1 (5 bases). Per germline, CDR1 SGHAT and CDR2 FQNNGV. The V end was cut by 1 base, the J end by 4 bases, with 8 bases between. This CDR3 comprises 14 residues. The CDR3 bases are TGTGCCAGCAGCTTAGCAGGGCCATACAATGAGCAGTTCTTC. It encodes CASSLAGPYNEQFF.

At least ten counts were recorded for this clonotype. The chain links TRBV11-2 to TRBJ2-1, with a tentative D call TRBD1 (6 bases). Per germline, CDR1 SGHAT and CDR2 FQNNGV. There are 15 residues in the CDR3. V dropped 5 bases and J dropped 2 bases, with 13 bases sitting between them. DNA for the CDR3: TGTGCCAGCAGCCCCATACAGGGAACCTACAATGAGCAGTTCTTC. It yields the protein CASSPIQGTYNEQFF.

There are many counts of this clonotype. This chain joins TRBV20-1 and TRBJ1-6; D remains ambiguous. Per germline, CDR1 DFQATT and CDR2 SNEGSKA (reference sequence). Trimming took off 2 bases at V and 6 bases at J, with 14 bases between the two ends. The CDR3 covers 15 residues. The CDR3 here is CSARPQEASNSPLHF. Here the CDR3 DNA reads TGCAGTGCTAGACCGCAGGAGGCTTCTAATTCACCCCTCCACTTT.

This clonotype has at least ten counts. The chain combines TRBV9 with TRBJ2-3; D assignment may be TRBD1 or TRBD2 (7 bases each). Germline V CDR1 and CDR2: SGDLS, YYNGEE. Trimming took 0 bases from V and 6 from J, leaving 14 bases between them. The CDR3 covers 15 residues. As DNA, the CDR3 is TGTGCCAGCAGCGTAGAGCCAGGGGGGGTGGATACGCAGTATTTT. This sequence encodes CASSVEPGGVDTQYF.

This clonotype was detected ten times or more. J is TRBJ1-1 and V is TRBV29-1; D gene ambiguous. This CDR3 spans 12 amino acids. With 7 bases removed from V and 1 base from J, the gap between germline ends came to 10 bases. Looked up from germline, CDR1 is SQVTM and CDR2 is ANQGSEA. This CDR3 reads CSGWSPNTEAFF. CDR3 nucleotides: TGCAGCGGGTGGAGCCCGAACACTGAAGCTTTCTTT.

The table lists this clonotype with many counts. The V and J genes are TRBV7-9 and TRBJ1-2, with D possibly being TRBD1 (5 bases). Germline V gives CDR1 SEHNR, CDR2 FQNEAQ (reference sequence). The V gene lost 5 bases and the J gene lost 7 bases, with 11 bases spanning the gap. The CDR3 consists of 12 residues. This CDR3 reads CASSPYDSGYTF. CDR3 DNA: TGTGCCAGCAGCCCGTACGACAGTGGCTACACCTTC.

In this sample, this clonotype turned up many times. This sequence joins TRBV5-1 and TRBJ1-1; TRBD1 matches at 7 bases. The ends lost 4 bases at V and 3 bases at J; junction bases unmatched: 9. CDR1 is SGHRS, CDR2 YFSETQ, per germline. CDR3 length: 15 residues. CDR3 amino acids: CASSPEGARDTEAFF. CDR3 coding DNA: TGCGCCAGCAGCCCAGAGGGGGCCCGGGACACTGAAGCTTTCTTT.

This clonotype turned up a few times. The rearrangement links TRBV12-3 or TRBV12-4 to TRBJ1-6; D is ambiguous. There are 16 residues in the CDR3. Trimming shortened V by 3 bases and J by 10 bases, and 19 bases separated the two germline ends. The CDR3 loop is CASSFLYGGSGSPLHF. CDR3 sequence (DNA): TGTGCCAGCAGTTTTCTATACGGTGGCTCGGGATCACCCCTCCACTTT.

This clonotype was seen at least ten times. This chain links TRBV27 with TRBJ1-5; 8 bases map to TRBD1. The CDR3 sequence is 16 residues long. Germline V gives CDR1 MNHEY, CDR2 SMNVEV (reference sequence). With 6 bases clipped from V and 1 base from J, the junction kept 8 bases outside the gene matches. The CDR3 sequence is CASSPQGEGSNQPQHF. DNA of the CDR3: TGTGCCAGCAGCCCACAGGGGGAGGGGAGCAATCAGCCCCAGCATTTT.

The CDR3 loop is CASSFVGGYTF. DNA of the CDR3: TGTGCCAGCAGTTTCGTCGGCGGCTACACCTTC. V and J are TRBV28 and TRBJ1-2; D gene ambiguous. The CDR3 spans 11 residues. Germline CDR1 and CDR2: MDHEN and SYDVKM. The V end lost 3 bases, the J end lost 8 bases, and 7 bases lay between the germline ends.

This clonotype was counted ten times or more. This rearrangement joins TRBV7-9 to TRBJ1-6, with D tentatively TRBD1 (5 bases). Trimming took off 4 bases at V and 10 bases at J, with 14 bases between the two ends. Germline CDR1 reads SEHNR; CDR2 reads FQNEAQ (reference sequence). The CDR3 totals 14 residues. The CDR3 sequence: CASSSGIGGSPLHF. CDR3 nucleotide sequence: TGTGCCAGCAGCTCAGGGATAGGAGGCTCACCCCTCCACTTT.

In this sample, this clonotype turned up many times. The CDR3 spells CASSLGQGWGGYTF. The CDR3 nucleotides read TGTGCCAGCAGCTTGGGACAGGGATGGGGTGGCTACACCTTC. The J gene is TRBJ1-2, the V gene TRBV5-5, with TRBD1 identical over 7 bases. Germline lookup yields CDR1 SGHKS and CDR2 YYEKEE (reference sequence). The CDR3 extends over 14 amino acids. Unmatched junction bases numbered 6, after V lost 0 bases and J lost 7 bases. The complete variable domain, with remaining parts taken from reference TRBV5-5 and TRBJ1-2, reads DAGVTQSPTHLIKTRGQQVTLRCSPISGHKSVSWYQQVLGQGPQFIFQYYEKEERGRGNFPDRFSARQFPNYSSELNVNALLLGDSALYLCASSLGQGWGGYTFGSGTRLTVV.

This clonotype was seen repeatedly, ten times or more. The V gene is TRBV7-2, the J gene TRBJ2-3; D may match TRBD1 or TRBD2 (6 bases each). The CDR3 has 15 amino acids. The ends were cut back, 1 base at V and 3 bases at J, with 11 bases in the middle. Germline CDR1 and CDR2: SGHTA and FQGNSA. CDR3 DNA: TGTGCCAGCAGCTTAGGGGGGGCGGAGACAGATACGCAGTATTTT. Protein sequence: CASSLGGAETDTQYF.

This clonotype was seen repeatedly, ten times or more. The chain couples TRBV20-1 to TRBJ2-3; D gene unclear. Germline V gene lookup returns CDR1 DFQATT and CDR2 SNEGSKA (reference sequence). The ends were cut back, 2 bases at V and 5 bases at J, with 11 bases in the middle. The CDR3 totals 13 residues. CDR3 residues: CSARSEPVDTQYF. CDR3 coding DNA: TGCAGTGCTAGATCGGAGCCAGTAGATACGCAGTATTTT.

There are many counts of this clonotype. This chain connects TRBV20-1 to TRBJ2-3; D is undetermined. The ends were cut back, 3 bases at V and 5 bases at J, with 12 bases in the middle. The CDR3 contains 13 residues. Germline V gives CDR1 DFQATT, CDR2 SNEGSKA (reference sequence). CDR3 sequence reads: CSASAQRQDTQYF. The CDR3, as DNA: TGCAGTGCTAGTGCGCAAAGGCAAGATACGCAGTATTTT.

This clonotype appeared many times. The chain carries TRBV3-1 and TRBJ2-1; D is possibly TRBD1 (5 bases). The CDR3 runs 15 residues. Trimming took off 1 base at V and 4 bases at J, with 11 bases between the two ends. The germline CDR1 and CDR2 sequences are LGHDT and YNNKEL (reference sequence). CDR3 loop: CASSQGQGGYNEQFF. For the CDR3, the DNA is TGTGCCAGCAGCCAAGGCCAGGGCGGTTACAATGAGCAGTTCTTC.